This is a list of T cell receptor beta chains from one sample in a study of shared clonotypes between healthy human individuals. The repertoire was sequenced with immunoSEQ multiplex PCR; TCRdb's copy has only in-frame clones and lacks some. The repertoire has some 1,400,000 clones, roughly 96% of them found once; the top ten carry roughly 1.2%. The sample consisted of naive CD4+ T cells sorted from blood. All receptors come from a man younger than 40 in good health. The conserved cysteine and the conserved F or W are not part of the CDR3 here. Fields, in order: V gene, CDR3 protein.

TRBV5-1 | ASSSGLAVSTDTQY
TRBV7-6 | ASSLVVVGAYNEQF
TRBV28 | ASRGLAGGFPSNEQF
TRBV5-4 | ASSGSGTEVGEQY
TRBV29-1 | SGRPAGLGEQY
TRBV7-8 | ASSITGAPYGDTQY
TRBV5-4 | ASSEGQVAYEQY
TRBV30 | AWSVSSGNTIY
TRBV5-1 | ASSLGLAQSTDTQY
TRBV28 | ASRRPGFRGYT
TRBV5-4 | ASSLLTGKGTDTQY
TRBV18 | ASSPGGIPPQH
TRBV7-3 | ASSLFGQKNYGYT
TRBV15 | ATSRGDGSHEQF
TRBV2 | ASRNPTTQY
TRBV2 | GQVVRNTGELF
TRBV7-3 | ASSRGSGYGYT
TRBV7-9 | ASSPRTGAYEQY
TRBV7-9 | ASSLGGLAGPSYNEQF
TRBV14 | ASHRGSSYNEQF
TRBV29-1 | SVERDTQY
TRBV10-3 | AISESGVGGGELF
TRBV10-3 | AISDRETQY
TRBV18 | ASSPLGQGTNTEAF
TRBV6-5 | ASSYSTGSQPQH
TRBV5-4 | ASSLDLAGTYNEQF
TRBV6-6 | ASSPTRGPNYGYT
TRBV6-1 | ASSEVSGSPTDTQY
TRBV7-9 | ASSHRRDEQY
TRBV6-5 | ASSYSFSGIYNEQF
TRBV27 | ASSLRETQY
TRBV7-8 | ASIYRQVLQETQY
TRBV18 | ASAYRESSYNEQF
TRBV5-1 | ASSLAGQTAGSEQF
TRBV6-5 | ASRQDTQETQY
TRBV4-1 | ASSQVSGGMDYEQY
TRBV5-1 | ASSWGSGSTYEQY
TRBV5-1 | ASTVGILGDEQF
TRBV5-5 | ASSYYPGEAF
TRBV2 | ASRASGRVDFMETQY
TRBV7-9 | ASSTVAGGWGDTQY
TRBV5-5 | ASSFVSGTGELF
TRBV15 | ATSRDYLGGKPRGPQETQY
TRBV19 | ASGARDWYQETQY
TRBV7-2 | ASSLVQGLGETQY
TRBV4-3 | ASSQDARGPNYGYT
TRBV2 | ASSEVARVEAF
TRBV5-1 | ASSFRDRKDNEQF